This paragraph covers one T cell receptor beta chain sequence. Antigen specificity is unknown. Assay used: immunoSEQ multiplex PCR; TCRdb lists only in-frame clones, some missing. The sample carries 340,000 or so clones, 85% to 95% recorded once. V dropped 0 bases and J dropped 4 bases, with 13 bases sitting between them. The length of the CDR3 is 15 residues. Germline assignment: CDR1 LGHNT and CDR2 FRNRAP. These data come from a study of brain T cells in children with intractable seizures. Regarding time point: blood from clinic visit 5 months post-surgery; TSC patient then seizure free. Sequencing was limited to surgery cases with top T cell transcript signatures in brain tissue. General observations from the study: Pre-surgery blood may have been undersampled, hiding some clones.

The sample here was peripheral blood, taken 4 to 5 months after surgery. J is TRBJ2-7 and V is TRBV12-5; TRBD1 is a possible D gene (7 bases). The TCR was taken from a boy under three years old with tuberous sclerosis and intractable seizures. CDR3 amino acids: CASGLVLAGGYEQYF. The CDR3 region has the DNA TGTGCTAGTGGTTTGGTACTAGCAGGGGGGTACGAGCAGTACTTC.